Following are 20 T cell receptor beta chains from one sample sequenced in a study of T-cell memory formation after mild COVID-19. TCRdb reanalysed the 5' RACE reads using MiXCR and keeps one entry per CDR3 protein. The table lists fewer than 350,000 distinct CDR3 sequences, roughly an eighth of them singletons. The sample consisted of PBMCs or a T cell subset sorted from them (not recorded which). Receptors originate from a man between 18 and 29 years old who had mild COVID-19 (a few samples of this study predate the infection). Cell type and time point are not known.

This clonotype was found once. This chain links TRBV5-4 with TRBJ2-7; TRBD2 aligns across 8 bases. J gave up 3 bases and V 0 bases, and 2 bases lay outside the gene matches. The CDR3 runs 14 residues. Germline V CDR1 and CDR2: SGHNT, YYREEE (reference sequence). CDR3 sequence: CASSLELADYEQYF. DNA for the CDR3: TGTGCCAGCAGCTTGGAACTAGCGGACTACGAGCAGTACTTC.

This clonotype was seen repeatedly, ten times or more. V usage is TRBV20-1 and J usage is TRBJ2-2; no clear D. The CDR3 is made up of 17 amino acids. The germline gives CDR1 DFQATT, CDR2 SNEGSKA (reference sequence). Deletions cut 0 bases from V and 7 bases from J, with 21 bases between. The CDR3 sequence is CSARDYPLDRLGGELFF. As DNA, the CDR3 is TGCAGTGCTAGAGATTATCCCCTGGATAGGTTGGGCGGGGAGCTGTTTTTT.

A few counts support this clonotype. The chain employs TRBV7-3 and TRBJ1-1, with D unclear. V lost 3 bases to trimming and J lost 1 base, with 6 bases between them. Germline V gene data show CDR1 as SGHTA and CDR2 as FQGTGA. This CDR3 contains 13 residues. CDR3 amino acids: CASSFLENTEAFF. For the CDR3, the DNA is TGTGCCAGCAGCTTTTTGGAGAACACTGAAGCTTTCTTT.

The chain employs TRBV20-1 and TRBJ1-1, with a tentative D call TRBD1 (6 bases). Deletions cut 2 bases from V and 0 bases from J, with 13 bases between. Per the germline V gene, CDR1 is DFQATT and CDR2 is SNEGSKA (reference sequence). The CDR3 has 15 residues. This CDR3 is CSARLAGDMNTEAFF. The CDR3 bases are TGCAGTGCTAGACTGGCAGGGGACATGAACACTGAAGCTTTCTTT.

This chain uses TRBV6-5 with TRBJ2-7; the match to TRBD1 covers 7 bases. Germline CDR1 MNHEY, CDR2 SVGAGI. CDR3 length: 16 amino acids. V shed 5 bases, J shed 2 bases, and the junction held 12 bases outside the gene matches. CDR3 region: CASSRRPGQVAYEQYF. The CDR3 DNA is TGTGCCAGCAGTCGGAGACCCGGACAGGTGGCCTACGAGCAGTACTTC.

This clonotype has ten or more counts. The rearrangement links TRBV27 to TRBJ2-7; D gene unclear. Germline CDR1 MNHEY, CDR2 SMNVEV (reference sequence). Between the trimmed V and J ends, which lost 0 bases and 5 bases, there was a span of 8 bases. The CDR3 is made up of 13 amino acids. Here the CDR3 reads CASSLSMGNEQYF. Here the CDR3 DNA reads TGTGCCAGCAGTTTATCTATGGGGAACGAGCAGTACTTC.

This clonotype was detected ten times or more. This rearrangement joins TRBV15 to TRBJ2-5; no clear D gene. V shed 0 bases and J shed 2 bases, with 10 bases lying between them. The germline V gene has CDR1 LNHNV and CDR2 YYDKDF (reference sequence). The CDR3 extends over 15 amino acids. The CDR3 bases are TGTGCCACCAGCAGAGATCCCCAGGCACAAGAGACCCAGTACTTC. Protein: CATSRDPQAQETQYF.

This clonotype has only a few counts. This sequence joins TRBV30 and TRBJ2-3; possibly TRBD1 or TRBD2 for D (6 bases each). Per the germline V gene, CDR1 is GTSNPN and CDR2 is SVGIG (reference sequence). The CDR3 consists of 13 residues. The germline V and J ends were trimmed by 0 bases and 4 bases, with 8 bases remaining between them. The DNA for the CDR3 is TGTGCCTGGAGTGTCCGGGGGCCAGATACGCAGTATTTT. Amino acid sequence: CAWSVRGPDTQYF.

This clonotype was counted a few times. The V and J genes are TRBV6-2 or TRBV6-3 and TRBJ1-5; no clear D gene. V was clipped by 5 bases and J by 2 bases, with 13 bases between them. The germline gives CDR1 MNHEY, CDR2 SVGEGT. The CDR3 covers 15 residues. This chain's CDR3 is CASSKPRIRNQPQHF. CDR3 sequence (DNA): TGTGCCAGCAGTAAACCTCGGATACGCAATCAGCCCCAGCATTTT.

This clonotype has only a few counts. V and J are TRBV27 and TRBJ2-1; 11 bases agree with TRBD2. V shed 6 bases, J shed 3 bases, and the junction held 4 bases outside the gene matches. The CDR3 loop spans 15 amino acids. Per germline, CDR1 MNHEY and CDR2 SMNVEV (reference sequence). For the CDR3, the DNA is TGTGCCAGCAGGCATAGCGGGGGGGGCTACAATGAGCAGTTCTTC. This encodes CASRHSGGGYNEQFF.

This clonotype was counted between two and nine times. In nucleotides, the CDR3 is TGCAGTGCTACCCCACAGGGAGGTTTCAATGGCTACACCTTC. It specifies CSATPQGGFNGYTF. The V gene is TRBV20-1, the J gene TRBJ1-2; D may be TRBD1 (6 bases). This CDR3 is built from 14 residues. V was cut by 4 bases and J by 6 bases, with 18 bases left in between. Germline CDR1 DFQATT, CDR2 SNEGSKA (reference sequence).

The rearrangement uses TRBV5-6 and TRBJ1-4, with D hard to call. The germline V gene has CDR1 SGHDT and CDR2 YYEEEE. The V end was cut by 4 bases, the J end by 7 bases, with 20 bases between. The CDR3 has 16 amino acids. This CDR3 is CASSPSRRFEGEKLFF. As DNA, the CDR3 is TGTGCCAGCAGCCCCTCTCGCAGGTTCGAAGGTGAAAAACTGTTTTTT. Variable domain in full (rest from reference TRBV5-6 and TRBJ1-4): DAGVTQSPTHLIKTRGQQVTLRCSPKSGHDTVSWYQQALGQGPQFIFQYYEEEERQRGNFPDRFSGHQFPNYSSELNVNALLLGDSALYLCASSPSRRFEGEKLFFGSGTQLSVL.

This sequence joins TRBV6-5 and TRBJ2-3; perhaps D is TRBD1 or TRBD2 (5 bases each). Germline assignment: CDR1 MNHEY and CDR2 SVGAGI. The CDR3 extends over 13 amino acids. Trimming took off 8 bases at V and 6 bases at J, with 15 bases between the two ends. CDR3 in amino acids: CASASAWGDTQYF. The CDR3 coding sequence is TGTGCCAGCGCTTCTGCATGGGGGGATACGCAGTATTTT.

V and J are TRBV27 and TRBJ2-3, with 7 bases matching TRBD2. This CDR3 is built from 16 residues. The germline CDR1 and CDR2 sequences are MNHEY and SMNVEV (reference sequence). V shed 0 bases, J shed 0 bases, and the junction held 3 bases outside the gene matches. CDR3 protein: CASSLSASGSTDTQYF. The CDR3 DNA reads TGTGCCAGCAGTTTATCGGCTAGCGGAAGCACAGATACGCAGTATTTT.

J is TRBJ2-1 and V is TRBV20-1, with 9 positions matching TRBD2. Trimming at V came to 3 bases and at J to 10 bases, leaving 7 bases not matched to a gene. The CDR3 runs 13 residues. The V gene's germline CDR1 is DFQATT and CDR2 SNEGSKA (reference sequence). The CDR3 region has the DNA TGCAGTGCTAGCGAGGGACTAGCTAGGGAGCAGTTCTTC. Residues: CSASEGLAREQFF.

In this sample, this clonotype turned up a few times. The chain couples TRBV11-2 to TRBJ2-7; no clear D gene. V was cut by 1 base and J by 4 bases, with 8 bases left in between. Looked up from germline, CDR1 is SGHAT and CDR2 is FQNNGV. The CDR3 has 13 residues. The CDR3 reads CASSLVKGYEQYV. The CDR3 bases are TGTGCCAGCAGCTTAGTCAAGGGATACGAGCAGTACGTC.

The V and J genes are TRBV20-1 and TRBJ1-2; TRBD1 might be the D (5 bases). Germline V gene lookup returns CDR1 DFQATT and CDR2 SNEGSKA (reference sequence). Trimming pared 5 bases from V and 5 bases from J, leaving 15 bases between. The CDR3 is 13 residues long. The CDR3 nucleotides read TGCAGTGCTGGGGGAGGGCAGCGATATGGCTACACCTTC. Protein product: CSAGGGQRYGYTF.

This clonotype has ten or more counts. This chain links TRBV20-1 with TRBJ2-1; TRBD1 matches at 8 bases. The CDR3 loop spans 13 amino acids. V shed 5 bases and J 4 bases; nucleotides not matched to a gene: 4. CDR1 and CDR2 (germline): DFQATT, SNEGSKA (reference sequence). CDR3 region: CSAAHRGYNEQFF. CDR3 nucleotide sequence: TGCAGTGCTGCCCACAGGGGGTACAATGAGCAGTTCTTC.

This clonotype was found a few times. The CDR3, as DNA: TGTGCCATCAGCGGGACACGTAGTGGGAACACTGAAGCTTTCTTT. It codes for CAISGTRSGNTEAFF. The chain employs TRBV10-3 and TRBJ1-1, with D possibly matching TRBD1 (6 bases). The V end was cut by 6 bases, the J end by 1 base, with 15 bases between. CDR3 length: 15 amino acids. Germline lookup yields CDR1 ENHRY and CDR2 SYGVKD.

This clonotype was counted a few times. The chain is built from TRBV29-1 and TRBJ2-6; D unresolved. The V gene lost 7 bases and the J gene lost 0 bases, with 13 bases spanning the gap. The CDR3 covers 15 residues. CDR1 and CDR2 (germline): SQVTM, ANQGSEA. The CDR3 DNA reads as TGCAGCGCCCCTGACACGAGCTCTGGGGCCAACGTCCTGACTTTC. Translation: CSAPDTSSGANVLTF.